This is a list of T cell receptor beta chains from one sample in a study of STAT5B mutations in CD4+ large granular lymphocyte leukemia. Sequencing used immunoSEQ multiplex PCR; TCRdb keeps in-frame clones, though not all of them. Among over 35,000 clones listed, around 85% were seen once. The sequenced sample was CD4+ T cells from blood buffy coats. Source of these receptors: a human donor in good health. The CDR3 runs from the conserved cysteine through the conserved F or W. Each record gives: J gene, V gene, CDR3 protein.

TRBJ2-4 | TRBV2 | CASTEADAKNIQYF
TRBJ1-1 | TRBV7-2 | CASSADRANTEAFF
TRBJ2-5 | TRBV6-4 | CASSGPRQSQETQYF
TRBJ2-1 | TRBV4-1 | CASTRGQGPLNEQFF
TRBJ1-5 | TRBV15 | CATSRGTGSFANQPQHF
TRBJ2-7 | TRBV5-8 | CASSLWGPGWNYEQYF
TRBJ2-3 | TRBV11-2 | CASSLSGTGGSPDTQYF
TRBJ1-6 | TRBV18 | CASSPGTKDNSPLHF
TRBJ1-5 | TRBV19 | CASSITDRTGNQPQHF
TRBJ2-5 | TRBV2 | CASSAGLVAETQYF
TRBJ2-3 | TRBV7-2 | CASSLARTSGGEADTQYF
TRBJ1-3 | TRBV11-2 | CASSQRGSNSGNTIYF
TRBJ1-1 | TRBV5-8 | CARGATEAFF
TRBJ1-1 | TRBV18 | CASSPETAMNTEAFF
TRBJ1-4 | TRBV29-1 | CSVERLGGEKLFF
TRBJ2-7 | TRBV7-2 | CASSLYYEQYF
TRBJ1-2 | TRBV7-3 | CASSDSGVGYTF
TRBJ2-3 | TRBV4-2 | CASSQDLLAGGPDTQYF
TRBJ2-2 | TRBV6-5 | CASSLTGGSGELFF
TRBJ1-4 | TRBV19 | CASSINRDEKLFF
TRBJ1-1 | TRBV2 | CASYGEANTEAFF
TRBJ1-1 | TRBV18 | CASSPFRTETISEAFF
TRBJ1-6 | TRBV7-2 | CASSLARRGTNSPLHF
TRBJ2-7 | TRBV6-6 | CASSGTAYEQYF
TRBJ1-1 | TRBV7-9 | CASRIVANTEAFF
TRBJ1-2 | TRBV5-1 | CASSLALGARYGYTF
TRBJ1-6 | TRBV5-1 | CASSQGQGAGSPLHF
TRBJ1-1 | TRBV5-4 | CASSLGAGATMNTEAFF
TRBJ2-3 | TRBV29-1 | CSVEGLAGTHTQYF
TRBJ1-1 | TRBV30 | CAWSKSYRGLAPEAFF
TRBJ1-2 | TRBV18 | CASSPGNGGYTF
TRBJ1-2 | TRBV18 | CASLNFRGAYGYTF
TRBJ2-1 | TRBV25-1 | CASSGPGQVDEQFF
TRBJ1-2 | TRBV6-5 | CASSSSQSLYGYTF
TRBJ2-3 | TRBV7-3 | CASKDRVTDTQYF
TRBJ2-1 | TRBV10-2 | CASVVAVPTPPSSYNEQFF
TRBJ1-1 | TRBV28 | CASSGGPLNTEAFF
TRBJ1-3 | TRBV9 | CASSAGGPDSGNTIYF
TRBJ1-2 | TRBV7-2 | CASSLTGGVEIYGYTF
TRBJ2-3 | TRBV29-1 | CSLCTVSGDTQYF
TRBJ2-5 | TRBV12-5 | CASGLGTTQETQYF